The clone carrying this T cell receptor beta chain occurred a few times. The target antigen is unknown. A CD45RA+ naive subset and a CD45RA-negative memory subset were split from CD4+ cells. Between the trimmed V and J ends, which lost 4 bases and 0 bases, there was a span of 10 bases. Germline CDR1 is MNHNY and CDR2 is SVGAGI (reference sequence). The CDR3 consists of 15 residues. Measured with immunoSEQ multiplex PCR; TCRdb has only the in-frame clones, and not every one. The sample has 650,000 to 800,000 clones, 55% to 80% seen once; the top ten hold approximately 1.7%. This record comes from a study of shared clonotypes between healthy human individuals. Study results and caveats: The study's rarefaction showed incomplete sorted-subset sequencing despite large depth. The four-donor shared clonotypes exceeded non-shared clonotypes in generation probability, with non-shared ones scoring lower. Collection of samples was limited to blood; tissue repertoires likely differ.

The rearrangement uses TRBV6-6 and TRBJ2-1, with D possibly being TRBD2 (6 bases). The TCR sequence derives from a woman younger than 45 in good health. The material sequenced was memory CD4+ T cells sorted from blood. Subset indicated: CD45RA-negative fraction. CDR3 sequence: CASSWDSSSYNEQFF. The CDR3 nucleotides read TGTGCCAGCAGTTGGGACTCCAGCTCCTACAATGAGCAGTTCTTC.